This is a list of T cell receptor beta chains from one sample in a study of shared clonotypes between healthy human individuals. This table comes from immunoSEQ multiplex PCR, and its TCRdb copy is limited to in-frame clones, with some not included. This sample has around 1,900,000 clones, with approximately 92% found just once. The sample comprised naive CD8+ T cells from PBMCs. Receptor source: a man younger than 35 in good health. Some clones in this sample may be carry-over from other donors' samples. Each CDR3 is given with its conserved first and last residue. Fields, in order: clone size, J gene, V gene, CDR3 length, D gene, CDR3 protein, CDR3 DNA. A D gene is named only where the DNA matches it firmly. Not every row has a clone size; where given, it reads once, few, many or a size class.

clone size: once
J gene: TRBJ2-2
V gene: TRBV28
CDR3 length: 14
D gene: -
CDR3 protein: CASSLPGGTGELFF
CDR3 DNA: TGTGCCAGCAGTTTACCGGGCGGCACCGGGGAGCTGTTTTTT

clone size: -
J gene: TRBJ2-7
V gene: TRBV27
CDR3 length: 14
D gene: TRBD2
CDR3 protein: CATGTSGIWGEQYF
CDR3 DNA: TGTGCCACCGGGACTAGCGGGATTTGGGGCGAGCAGTACTTC

clone size: -
J gene: TRBJ2-1
V gene: TRBV27
CDR3 length: 14
D gene: -
CDR3 protein: CASSLSGAYNEQFF
CDR3 DNA: TGTGCCAGCAGTTTATCCGGAGCTTACAATGAGCAGTTCTTC

clone size: -
J gene: TRBJ2-1
V gene: TRBV19
CDR3 length: 17
D gene: TRBD2
CDR3 protein: CASSSRLAGDSYNEQFF
CDR3 DNA: TGTGCCAGTAGTTCCCGGCTAGCGGGAGACTCCTACAATGAGCAGTTCTTC

clone size: -
J gene: TRBJ2-7
V gene: TRBV5-1
CDR3 length: 13
D gene: -
CDR3 protein: CASSPDSPYEQYF
CDR3 DNA: TGCGCCAGCAGCCCAGACAGCCCATACGAGCAGTACTTC

clone size: -
J gene: TRBJ2-3
V gene: TRBV7-8
CDR3 length: 15
D gene: TRBD2
CDR3 protein: CASSYPTSGRYTQYF
CDR3 DNA: TGTGCCAGCAGCTACCCGACTAGCGGGCGGTATACGCAGTATTTT

clone size: -
J gene: TRBJ2-7
V gene: TRBV13
CDR3 length: 14
D gene: -
CDR3 protein: CASSLVGHAFEQYF
CDR3 DNA: TGTGCCAGCAGCTTAGTCGGCCATGCTTTTGAGCAGTACTTC

clone size: -
J gene: TRBJ1-1
V gene: TRBV4-2
CDR3 length: 14
D gene: -
CDR3 protein: CASSPQGRGTEAFF
CDR3 DNA: TGTGCCAGCAGCCCACAGGGAAGGGGCACTGAAGCTTTCTTT

clone size: -
J gene: TRBJ1-1
V gene: TRBV2
CDR3 length: 12
D gene: -
CDR3 protein: CASSQGGTEAFF
CDR3 DNA: TGTGCCAGCAGTCAGGGAGGCACTGAAGCTTTCTTT

clone size: -
J gene: TRBJ1-1
V gene: TRBV5-1
CDR3 length: 15
D gene: -
CDR3 protein: CASSLYDGLNTEAFF
CDR3 DNA: TGCGCCAGCAGCTTGTATGATGGGCTGAACACTGAAGCTTTCTTT

clone size: once
J gene: TRBJ2-1
V gene: TRBV6-1
CDR3 length: 13
D gene: -
CDR3 protein: CASSVVRRDEQFF
CDR3 DNA: TGTGCCAGCAGTGTTGTCAGAAGGGATGAGCAGTTCTTC

clone size: -
J gene: TRBJ1-1
V gene: TRBV9
CDR3 length: 14
D gene: TRBD1
CDR3 protein: CASSGRDRDTEAFF
CDR3 DNA: TGTGCCAGCAGCGGGCGGGACAGGGACACTGAAGCTTTCTTT

clone size: -
J gene: TRBJ1-2
V gene: TRBV7-9
CDR3 length: 16
D gene: TRBD1
CDR3 protein: CASSSRLTGANIGYTF
CDR3 DNA: TGTGCCAGCAGCTCTAGGCTGACAGGGGCAAATATTGGCTACACCTTC

clone size: -
J gene: TRBJ2-7
V gene: TRBV28
CDR3 length: 13
D gene: TRBD1
CDR3 protein: CASSGQGAGEQYF
CDR3 DNA: TGTGCCAGCAGTGGTCAGGGGGCGGGGGAGCAGTACTTC

clone size: -
J gene: TRBJ2-7
V gene: TRBV27
CDR3 length: 17
D gene: TRBD2
CDR3 protein: CASSSTVLAGFPYEQYF
CDR3 DNA: TGTGCCAGCAGTTCGACTGTGCTAGCGGGATTTCCCTACGAGCAGTACTTC

clone size: -
J gene: TRBJ2-2
V gene: TRBV28
CDR3 length: 15
D gene: -
CDR3 protein: CASSFFVGETGELFF
CDR3 DNA: TGTGCCAGCAGTTTTTTTGTAGGGGAAACCGGGGAGCTGTTTTTT

clone size: -
J gene: TRBJ2-1
V gene: TRBV7-6
CDR3 length: 15
D gene: TRBD2
CDR3 protein: CASSYLAGGSNEQFF
CDR3 DNA: TGTGCCAGCAGCTATCTAGCGGGAGGGTCTAATGAGCAGTTCTTC

clone size: -
J gene: TRBJ2-7
V gene: TRBV6-1
CDR3 length: 18
D gene: TRBD2
CDR3 protein: CASSERLVLAESSYEQYF
CDR3 DNA: TGTGCCAGCAGTGAAAGGTTGGTCCTAGCGGAAAGCTCCTACGAGCAGTACTTC

clone size: -
J gene: TRBJ2-7
V gene: TRBV11-2
CDR3 length: 17
D gene: TRBD1
CDR3 protein: CASSLDATGPGSYEQYF
CDR3 DNA: TGTGCCAGCAGCTTAGATGCGACAGGGCCAGGGTCCTACGAGCAGTACTTC

clone size: -
J gene: TRBJ1-5
V gene: TRBV27
CDR3 length: 18
D gene: -
CDR3 protein: CASSLSSPLGSSNQPQHF
CDR3 DNA: TGTGCCAGCAGTTTATCGTCCCCTCTTGGGTCTAGCAATCAGCCCCAGCATTTT

clone size: -
J gene: TRBJ2-7
V gene: TRBV5-4
CDR3 length: 15
D gene: TRBD2
CDR3 protein: CASSLGLAGTYEQYF
CDR3 DNA: TGTGCCAGCAGCTTAGGACTAGCGGGGACCTACGAGCAGTACTTC

clone size: -
J gene: TRBJ2-7
V gene: TRBV5-1
CDR3 length: 15
D gene: TRBD2
CDR3 protein: CASSLSGGRVYEQYF
CDR3 DNA: TGCGCCAGCAGCCTCAGCGGGGGGCGAGTCTACGAGCAGTACTTC

clone size: once
J gene: TRBJ2-3
V gene: TRBV6-1
CDR3 length: 14
D gene: -
CDR3 protein: CASKDFLSTDTQYF
CDR3 DNA: TGTGCCAGCAAGGACTTCCTTAGCACAGATACGCAGTATTTT

clone size: -
J gene: TRBJ1-2
V gene: TRBV6-6
CDR3 length: 15
D gene: TRBD1
CDR3 protein: CASSTPTGGYYGYTF
CDR3 DNA: TGTGCCAGCAGTACCCCGACAGGGGGCTACTATGGCTACACCTTC

clone size: -
J gene: TRBJ2-2
V gene: TRBV7-9
CDR3 length: 15
D gene: -
CDR3 protein: CASSSPSGYTGELFF
CDR3 DNA: TGTGCCAGCAGCTCCCCCTCAGGGTACACCGGGGAGCTGTTTTTT

clone size: -
J gene: TRBJ2-1
V gene: TRBV6-1
CDR3 length: 12
D gene: TRBD1
CDR3 protein: CASSDTGGSVFF
CDR3 DNA: TGTGCCAGCAGTGATACAGGGGGGTCCGTGTTCTTC

clone size: -
J gene: TRBJ1-2
V gene: TRBV7-9
CDR3 length: 14
D gene: -
CDR3 protein: CASSPQDGNYGYTF
CDR3 DNA: TGTGCCAGCAGCCCACAGGACGGGAACTATGGCTACACCTTC

clone size: -
J gene: TRBJ1-1
V gene: TRBV7-9
CDR3 length: 17
D gene: -
CDR3 protein: CASSSPLNRPSGTEAFF
CDR3 DNA: TGTGCCAGCAGCTCGCCGTTGAACCGACCTAGCGGCACTGAAGCTTTCTTT